This passage covers 28 T cell receptor beta chains from one sample sequenced in a study of T cell responses to AZD1222 COVID-19 vaccine. Produced via immunoSEQ multiplex PCR; TCRdb's table is partial and in-frame only. The table has fewer than 85,000 clones, about 85% seen once. This specimen was peripheral blood, taken 28 days after the second AZD1222 dose. The receptors were sampled from an adult who received the AZD1222 COVID-19 vaccine.

This clone has just a few counts. The chain joins TRBV2 to TRBJ1-6; 8 nucleotides align to TRBD1. This CDR3 has 14 amino acids. The germline CDR1 and CDR2 sequences are SNHLY and FYNNEI. Germline trimming cut 7 bases from V and 5 bases from J; bases unmatched to any gene: 4. The CDR3 DNA follows: TGTGCCAGCACCGACAGGGGTCATAATTCACCCCTCCACTTT. Its translation: CASTDRGHNSPLHF.

This CDR3 reads CASSLTQAPRNTIYF. The CDR3 coding sequence is TGTGCCAGCAGCTTAACCCAAGCTCCAAGAAACACCATATATTTT. The genes are TRBV7-9 and TRBJ1-3; no clear D. The CDR3 totals 15 residues. The germline gives CDR1 SEHNR, CDR2 FQNEAQ (reference sequence). V was shortened by 2 bases and J by 5 bases, with 13 bases between the two germline ends.

The V gene is TRBV7-2, the J gene TRBJ2-7; D gene uncertain. Germline CDR1 and CDR2: SGHTA and FQGNSA. V dropped 3 bases and J dropped 4 bases, with 10 bases sitting between them. The CDR3 loop spans 13 amino acids. CDR3 amino acids: CASSFNPEYEQYF. In DNA form, the CDR3 reads TGTGCCAGCAGCTTCAACCCGGAATACGAGCAGTACTTC.

The chain uses TRBV24-1 and TRBJ2-7, with TRBD1 as a possible D gene (5 bases). Trimming removed 3 bases from V and 0 bases from J, with 5 bases in between. Germline CDR1 and CDR2: KGHDR and SFDVKD. The CDR3 consists of 13 residues. The CDR3 bases are TGTGCCACCAGTGATGGGGCCTCCTACGAGCAGTACTTC. Amino acids: CATSDGASYEQYF.

The rearrangement links TRBV19 to TRBJ2-2; D is possibly TRBD1 (5 bases). The V and J ends lost 6 bases and 8 bases respectively, with 10 bases between them. CDR3 length equals 12 residues. Per germline, CDR1 LNHDA and CDR2 SQIVND (reference sequence). The CDR3 DNA sequence: TGTGCCAGTAGCACACAGGCTGGGGAGCTGTTTTTT. Translation gives CASSTQAGELFF.

The genes are TRBV30 and TRBJ2-1; D is unresolved. V was clipped by 1 base and J by 12 bases, with 10 bases between them. The CDR3 has 11 residues. Looked up from germline, CDR1 is GTSNPN and CDR2 is SVGIG (reference sequence). The DNA for the CDR3 is TGTGCCTGGAGTGCAGTGCCGGGGCAGTTCTTC. As protein: CAWSAVPGQFF.

The rearrangement links TRBV6-5 to TRBJ1-2; D call uncertain. This CDR3 region has 15 residues. The germline gives CDR1 MNHEY, CDR2 SVGAGI. Trimming left V 5 bases short and J 3 bases short, with 16 bases between. CDR3 loop: CASSPPLGSHYGYTF. CDR3 nucleotide sequence: TGTGCCAGCAGTCCCCCCCTAGGGTCACACTATGGCTACACCTTC.

The rearrangement joins TRBV28 to TRBJ2-7; no reliable D call. The V gene lost 5 bases and the J gene lost 2 bases, with 1 base spanning the gap. Per the germline V gene, CDR1 is MDHEN and CDR2 is SYDVKM. This CDR3 has 10 residues. The CDR3 sequence is CASSAYEQYF. The CDR3 nucleotides are TGTGCCAGCAGTGCCTACGAGCAGTACTTC.

The genes are TRBV4-2 and TRBJ1-5; no firm D call. In germline, CDR1 is LGHNA, CDR2 YNFKEQ. V gave up 6 bases and J gave up 1 base, with 13 bases separating them. This CDR3 is 15 amino acids long. In nucleotides, the CDR3 is TGTGCCAGCAGTTCCACGCGGCAGAGCAATCAGCCCCAGCATTTT. Its protein product is CASSSTRQSNQPQHF.

CDR3 sequence (DNA): TGTGCCAGCTCGGACAGGGGAGAGGGCGAGCAGTACTTC. It yields the protein CASSDRGEGEQYF. The chain employs TRBV18 and TRBJ2-7; 9 bases align to TRBD1. This CDR3 comprises 13 residues. Germline CDR1 and CDR2: KGHSH and LQKENI. Trimming took 6 bases from V and 6 from J; bases not matched to a gene: 6.

J is TRBJ1-5 and V is TRBV6-6; possibly TRBD1 for D (5 bases). Germline loops: CDR1 MNHNY, CDR2 SVGAGI (reference sequence). CDR3 length: 14 residues. V dropped 2 bases and J dropped 6 bases, with 11 bases sitting between them. The CDR3 DNA follows: TGTGCCAGCAGTTACCTGGCAGGGTCTCAGCCCCAGCATTTT. Its translation is CASSYLAGSQPQHF.

V gene TRBV5-1 combines with J gene TRBJ1-3, with D possibly TRBD1 on 5 matching bases. V dropped 4 bases and J dropped 1 base, with 15 bases sitting between them. Germline CDR1 reads SGHRS; CDR2 reads YFSETQ. The CDR3 covers 16 residues. The CDR3, as DNA: TGCGCCAGCAGCCTAGGACGGACAAAGTCTGGAAACACCATATATTTT. This sequence encodes CASSLGRTKSGNTIYF.

The chain employs TRBV19 and TRBJ2-2, with TRBD2 matching over 7 bases. The J segment lost 4 bases and the V segment lost 6 bases, leaving 11 bases of the junction unmatched. Germline V gives CDR1 LNHDA, CDR2 SQIVND (reference sequence). CDR3 size: 16 residues. CDR3 DNA sequence: TGTGCCAGTAGCCCTCGAGGACTAGGGCTCACCGGGGAGCTGTTTTTT. This codes for CASSPRGLGLTGELFF.

The chain employs TRBV5-1 and TRBJ2-3, with D unclear. Germline V gene data show CDR1 as SGHRS and CDR2 as YFSETQ. Trimming took off 0 bases at V and 4 bases at J, with 9 bases between the two ends. The CDR3 loop spans 14 amino acids. CDR3 region: CASSLVSGADTQYF. In DNA form, the CDR3 reads TGCGCCAGCAGCTTGGTATCTGGCGCAGATACGCAGTATTTT.

The DNA for the CDR3 is TGCGCCAGCAGTGAGGGTTCTGCAGCGGGAGGTTCGAATGAGCAGTTCTTC. Translating gives CASSEGSAAGGSNEQFF. This chain joins TRBV10-2 and TRBJ2-1, with 9 bases fitting TRBD2. Unmatched junction bases numbered 12, after V lost 2 bases and J lost 7 bases. There are 17 residues in the CDR3. Per germline, CDR1 WSHSY and CDR2 SAAADI.

The chain joins TRBV6-1 to TRBJ2-3; TRBD2 agrees at 10 bases. V trimming: 3 bases; J trimming: 4 bases; junction bases outside the gene matches: 4. Germline V gives CDR1 MNHNS, CDR2 SASEGT. The CDR3 is made up of 15 amino acids. This CDR3 is CASSELAGVSDTQYF. As DNA, the CDR3 is TGTGCCAGCAGTGAGCTAGCGGGAGTATCAGATACGCAGTATTTT.

This sequence joins TRBV6-2 or TRBV6-3 and TRBJ2-2; TRBD2 agrees at 7 bases. V was pared by 5 bases and J by 6 bases, with 12 bases of the junction left unmatched. The CDR3 length is 16 residues. Per the germline V gene, CDR1 is MNHEY and CDR2 is SVGEGT. DNA of the CDR3: TGTGCCAGCAGTCCAGGACTAGTGGCCTTCTCCGGGGAGCTGTTTTTT. Residues: CASSPGLVAFSGELFF.

A single count supports this clone. The chain is built from TRBV12-5 and TRBJ1-5; TRBD1 is a possible D gene (6 bases). Germline V lookup: CDR1 LGHNT, CDR2 FRNRAP. This CDR3 has 17 amino acids. V was shortened by 6 bases and J by 0 bases, with 18 bases between the two germline ends. CDR3 region: CASGRQATTYSNQPQHF. The DNA for the CDR3 is TGTGCTAGTGGGAGACAGGCCACCACGTATAGCAATCAGCCCCAGCATTTT.

The table lists this clone with a count of one. The chain has TRBV18 and TRBJ2-1; 10 nucleotides match TRBD2. The CDR3 totals 16 residues. J lost 8 bases, V lost 4 bases, and 11 bases had no gene match. Germline V CDR1 and CDR2: KGHSH, LQKENI. The CDR3 here is CASSRNRDSGRDEQFF. The CDR3 DNA reads as TGTGCCAGCTCACGAAACCGGGACAGCGGGAGGGATGAGCAGTTCTTC.

V and J are TRBV18 and TRBJ2-5; 7 bases fit TRBD2. The CDR3 has 15 residues. Per the germline V gene, CDR1 is KGHSH and CDR2 is LQKENI. Trimming cost V 3 bases and J 5 bases; bases outside gene matches: 9. This CDR3 is CASSPKGREWETQYF. CDR3 DNA sequence: TGTGCCAGCTCACCTAAAGGGAGGGAATGGGAGACCCAGTACTTC.

The V call is TRBV5-1, the J call TRBJ1-3; D is ambiguous. Per the germline V gene, CDR1 is SGHRS and CDR2 is YFSETQ. The CDR3 contains 13 residues. V gave up 0 bases and J gave up 4 bases, with 5 bases separating them. The CDR3 DNA sequence: TGCGCCAGCAGCTTGGAAGTGGGAAACACCATATATTTT. Translating gives CASSLEVGNTIYF.

The chain combines TRBV29-1 with TRBJ1-1; TRBD1 might be the D (5 bases). The CDR3 has 13 residues. The germline V gene has CDR1 SQVTM and CDR2 ANQGSEA. Trimming removed 3 bases at V and 1 base at J, with 9 bases between. The CDR3 bases are TGCAGCGTTGAGGTAGGGGAGAACACTGAAGCTTTCTTT. It is translated as CSVEVGENTEAFF. Drawing the rest from reference TRBV29-1 and TRBJ1-1, the complete variable domain is SAVISQKPSRDICQRGTSLTIQCQVDSQVTMMFWYRQQPGQSLTLIATANQGSEATYESGFVIDKFPISRPNLTFSTLTVSNMSPEDSSIYLCSVEVGENTEAFFGQGTRLTVV.

This chain joins TRBV10-1 and TRBJ1-1; D is uncertain. The CDR3 loop spans 13 amino acids. The ends were cut back, 5 bases at V and 2 bases at J, with 9 bases in the middle. CDR1 is WNHNN, CDR2 SYGVQD, per germline (reference sequence). CDR3 amino acids: CASSLSGNTEAFF. The CDR3 nucleotides read TGCGCCAGCAGTCTGTCGGGTAACACTGAAGCTTTCTTT.

J is TRBJ1-4 and V is TRBV7-9; a weak D match, TRBD1 (5 bases). CDR1 is SEHNR, CDR2 FQNEAQ, per germline (reference sequence). V was shortened by 5 bases and J by 7 bases, with 26 bases between the two germline ends. The CDR3 extends over 18 amino acids. The chain's CDR3 is CASSLETAVYLRGEKLFF. CDR3 DNA: TGTGCCAGCAGCCTCGAGACGGCCGTATACTTAAGGGGTGAAAAACTGTTTTTT. Looking up the rest from reference TRBV7-9 and TRBJ1-4 gives the full variable domain: DTGVSQNPRHKITKRGQNVTFRCDPISEHNRLYWYRQTLGQGPEFLTYFQNEAQLEKSRLLSDRFSAERPKGSFSTLEIQRTEQGDSAMYLCASSLETAVYLRGEKLFFGSGTQLSVL.

In regard to this clone: Other DNA sequences from this sample encode an identical CDR3 as well. This sequence joins TRBV5-1 and TRBJ2-5; D gene unclear. The length of the CDR3 is 14 residues. V was pared by 1 base and J by 2 bases, with 9 bases between. CDR1 is SGHRS and CDR2 is YFSETQ in the germline V gene. CDR3 residues: CASSLRAFQETQYF. CDR3 nucleotides: TGCGCCAGCAGCTTGAGGGCCTTTCAAGAGACCCAGTACTTC.

The gene calls are TRBV6-1 and TRBJ2-7; D gene ambiguous. The CDR3 totals 13 residues. The V and J ends lost 1 base and 5 bases respectively, with 9 bases between them. Germline V gives CDR1 MNHNS, CDR2 SASEGT. DNA of the CDR3: TGTGCCAGCAGTGAAGGGATCGGAGACGAGCAGTACTTC. It translates to CASSEGIGDEQYF.

The genes are TRBV11-2 and TRBJ2-7; tentative D call: TRBD2 (6 bases). V lost 0 bases, J lost 0 bases, and 12 bases lay in between. The CDR3 extends over 16 amino acids. Per germline, CDR1 SGHAT and CDR2 FQNNGV. The CDR3 region is CASSLDRAGNSYEQYF. The CDR3 coding sequence is TGTGCCAGCAGCTTAGATAGGGCGGGGAACTCCTACGAGCAGTACTTC.

For this clone: In the same sample, other DNA sequences code for this CDR3. V is TRBV5-1 and J is TRBJ2-1, with 7 bases that match TRBD2. V gave up 1 base and J gave up 0 bases; unmatched junction bases: 4. Per the germline V gene, CDR1 is SGHRS and CDR2 is YFSETQ. The CDR3 spans 16 residues. The CDR3 loop reads CASSLPSGSSYNEQFF. The CDR3 DNA is TGCGCCAGCAGCTTGCCTAGCGGTAGCTCCTACAATGAGCAGTTCTTC.